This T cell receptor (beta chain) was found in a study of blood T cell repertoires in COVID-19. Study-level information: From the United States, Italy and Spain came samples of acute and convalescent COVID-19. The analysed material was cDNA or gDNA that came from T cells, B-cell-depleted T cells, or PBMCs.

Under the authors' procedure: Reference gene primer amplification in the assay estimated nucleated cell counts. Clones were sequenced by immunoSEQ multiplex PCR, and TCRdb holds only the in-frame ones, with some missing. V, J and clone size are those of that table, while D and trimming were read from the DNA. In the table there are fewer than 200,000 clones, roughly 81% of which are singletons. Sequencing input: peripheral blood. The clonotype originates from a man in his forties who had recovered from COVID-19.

DNA of the CDR3: TGTGCCAGCAGTCCGGGAGGGAAGACTAACTATGGCTACACCTTC. This sequence encodes CASSPGGKTNYGYTF. The J gene is TRBJ1-2, the V gene TRBV28; D is unclear. V gave up 5 bases and J gave up 0 bases, with 13 bases separating them. Germline lookup yields CDR1 MDHEN and CDR2 SYDVKM. The CDR3 is 15 amino acids.